The rows below give T cell receptor beta chains drawn from one sample of a study of spatial heterogeneity in lung cancer. In TCRdb, the 5' RACE reads were re-called with MiXCR into one record per CDR3 protein. This sample has roughly 4,400 distinct CDR3 sequences, with 20% to 30% found just once. Sequenced here: PBMCs, sampled at follow-up. These receptors were taken from a male donor with early-stage non-small cell lung cancer. Each CDR3 is given with its conserved first and last residue. Fields, in order: clone size, V gene, D gene, J gene, CDR3 DNA, CDR3 protein. The D gene is left open where the match is weak. Rows may omit the clone size; those that give it use once, few, many or a size class.

>NA|TRBV12-3/TRBV12-4|TRBD1|TRBJ1-1
TGTGCCAGCGGGACAGGGCCGATGAACACTGAAGCTTTCTTT
CASGTGPMNTEAFF
>NA|TRBV5-5|TRBD2|TRBJ2-7
TGTGCCAGCAGAGAGACTAGCGGGGTAGGCTACGAGCAGTACTTC
CASRETSGVGYEQYF
>medium-sized|TRBV25-1|NA|TRBJ2-5
TGTGCCAGCAGTGAATACGGGAAAGAGACCCAGTACTTC
CASSEYGKETQYF
>medium-sized|TRBV5-4|NA|TRBJ2-7
TGTGCCAGCAGCTTGGCCGGGGGACAGACCTACGAGCAGTACTTC
CASSLAGGQTYEQYF
>medium-sized|TRBV20-1|NA|TRBJ2-7
TGCAGTGCTGGGACGGGCAGAGGGGGTTCCTACGAGCAGTACTTC
CSAGTGRGGSYEQYF
>NA|TRBV6-5|NA|TRBJ2-3
TGTGCCAGCAGTTACTCGATTCCGGGATCCTCGAGCACAGATACGCAGTATTTT
CASSYSIPGSSSTDTQYF
>NA|TRBV6-5|TRBD2|TRBJ2-5
TGTGCCAGCAGTTCCGTAGCGGGACCGTTCCAAGAGACCCAGTACTTC
CASSSVAGPFQETQYF
>many|TRBV29-1|NA|TRBJ2-1
TGCAGCGTTGAAGTTTCTAATGAGCAGTTCTTC
CSVEVSNEQFF
>few|TRBV6-5|NA|TRBJ1-2
TGTGCCAGCAGCTGGGGGTTGGGGAGCTATGGCTACACCTTC
CASSWGLGSYGYTF
>NA|TRBV6-6|TRBD1|TRBJ2-7
TGTGCCAGCAGCTCTACGGACAGGGGAAGCGGCGAGCAGTACTTC
CASSSTDRGSGEQYF
>medium-sized|TRBV20-1|NA|TRBJ2-7
TGCAGTGCTAACAGGCGGGGAACCTACGAGCAGTACTTC
CSANRRGTYEQYF
>many|TRBV7-2|TRBD1|TRBJ2-7
TGTGCCAGCAACAATTTCCCGGGACAGGGCTCTTACGAGCAGTACTTC
CASNNFPGQGSYEQYF
>NA|TRBV20-1|TRBD2|TRBJ2-3
TGCAGTGCTAGAGTGCGGGAGATACACACAGATACGCAGTATTTT
CSARVREIHTDTQYF
>NA|TRBV6-5|NA|TRBJ1-4
TGTGCCAGCAGTTACGCTGGGAACAGCCAAAATGAAAAACTGTTTTTT
CASSYAGNSQNEKLFF
>NA|TRBV9|NA|TRBJ2-6
TGTGCCAGCAGCAGGACCGGGGACAACTCTGGGGCCAACGTCCTGACTTTC
CASSRTGDNSGANVLTF
>medium-sized|TRBV28|NA|TRBJ2-7
TGTGCCAGCAGTCCCGACTACGAGCAGTACTTC
CASSPDYEQYF
>few|TRBV20-1|NA|TRBJ1-4
TGCAGTGCTAGAGCCGCGCAGGGAGACACTAATGAAAAACTGTTTTTT
CSARAAQGDTNEKLFF
>NA|TRBV7-8|TRBD2|TRBJ2-7
TGTGCCAGCAGCTTAGAACCTAGCGGGGGGCGCCTGGGAACCTACGAGCAGTACTTC
CASSLEPSGGRLGTYEQYF
>medium-sized|TRBV7-2|NA|TRBJ2-7
TGTGCCAGCAGCTCGGACCTCTGGGGGTCGGGCGAGCAGTACTTC
CASSSDLWGSGEQYF
>NA|TRBV7-8|TRBD2|TRBJ2-7
TGTGCCAGCAGCTCCCTAGCGGACCAGGGCTACGAGCAGTACTTC
CASSSLADQGYEQYF
>medium-sized|TRBV11-2|NA|TRBJ2-3
TGTGCCAGCAGCTCTACAGATACGCAGTATTTT
CASSSTDTQYF
>medium-sized|TRBV7-3|TRBD2|TRBJ2-5
TGTGCCAGCAGTCGTAGCGGGAGTCGGGAGACCCAGTACTTC
CASSRSGSRETQYF